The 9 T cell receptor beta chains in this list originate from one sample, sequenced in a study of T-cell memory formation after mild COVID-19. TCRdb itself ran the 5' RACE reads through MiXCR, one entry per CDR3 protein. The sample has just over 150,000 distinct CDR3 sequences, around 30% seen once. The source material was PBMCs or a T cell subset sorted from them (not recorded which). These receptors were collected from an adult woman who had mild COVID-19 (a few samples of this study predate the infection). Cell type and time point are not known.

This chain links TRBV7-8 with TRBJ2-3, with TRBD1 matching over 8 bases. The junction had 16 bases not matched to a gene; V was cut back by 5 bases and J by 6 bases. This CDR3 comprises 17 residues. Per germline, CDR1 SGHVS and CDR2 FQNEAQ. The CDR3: CASSAAGGDGGLDTQYF. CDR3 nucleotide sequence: TGTGCCAGCAGCGCTGCAGGGGGCGACGGCGGATTGGATACGCAGTATTTT.

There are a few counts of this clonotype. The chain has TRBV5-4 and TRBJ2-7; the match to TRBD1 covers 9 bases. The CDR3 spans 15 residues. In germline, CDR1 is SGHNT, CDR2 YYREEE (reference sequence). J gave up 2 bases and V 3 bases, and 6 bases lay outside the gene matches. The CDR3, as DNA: TGTGCCAGCAGCTCCCTTGGGACAGGGCCCTACGAGCAGTACTTC. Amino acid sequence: CASSSLGTGPYEQYF.

The CDR3 nucleotides read TGTGCCAGTAGTATCTACGGGAGGTCGTTTGACAGGACCCAAGAGACCCAGTACTTC. Translating gives CASSIYGRSFDRTQETQYF. The genes are TRBV19 and TRBJ2-5, with D tentatively TRBD2 (7 bases). This CDR3 is 19 amino acids long. The germline V and J ends were trimmed by 3 bases and 1 base, with 24 bases remaining between them. Germline CDR1 LNHDA, CDR2 SQIVND (reference sequence).

Here the CDR3 reads CASSPFSSNNEKLFF. CDR3 coding DNA: TGTGCCAGCAGCCCATTCAGTAGTAATAATGAAAAACTGTTTTTT. This chain joins TRBV7-9 and TRBJ1-4; no reliable D call. CDR3 length: 15 amino acids. Germline CDR1 is SEHNR and CDR2 is FQNEAQ (reference sequence). The germline V and J ends were trimmed by 5 bases and 4 bases, with 14 bases remaining between them.

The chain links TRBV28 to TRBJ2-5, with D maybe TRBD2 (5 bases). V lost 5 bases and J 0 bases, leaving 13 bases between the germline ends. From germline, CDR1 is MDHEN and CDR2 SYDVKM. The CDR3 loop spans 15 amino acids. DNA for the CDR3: TGTGCCAGCAGTGGAGGTCAATGGTACCAAGAGACCCAGTACTTC. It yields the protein CASSGGQWYQETQYF. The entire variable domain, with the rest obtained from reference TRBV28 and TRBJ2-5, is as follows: DVKVTQSSRYLVKRTGEKVFLECVQDMDHENMFWYRQDPGLGLRLIYFSYDVKMKEKGDIPEGYSVSREKKERFSLILESASTNQTSMYLCASSGGQWYQETQYFGPGTRLLVL.

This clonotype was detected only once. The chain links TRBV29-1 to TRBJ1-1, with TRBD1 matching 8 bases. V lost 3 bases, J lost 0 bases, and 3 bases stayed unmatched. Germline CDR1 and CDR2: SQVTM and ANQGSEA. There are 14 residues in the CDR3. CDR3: CSVEVQGVNTEAFF. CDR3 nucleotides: TGCAGCGTTGAGGTACAGGGGGTGAACACTGAAGCTTTCTTT.

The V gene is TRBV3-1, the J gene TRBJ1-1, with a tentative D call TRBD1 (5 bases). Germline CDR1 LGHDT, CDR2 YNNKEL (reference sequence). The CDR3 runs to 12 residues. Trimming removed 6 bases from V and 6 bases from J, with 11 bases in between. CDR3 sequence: CASRSQVSEAFF. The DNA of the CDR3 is TGTGCCAGCAGGTCACAGGTCTCTGAAGCTTTCTTT.

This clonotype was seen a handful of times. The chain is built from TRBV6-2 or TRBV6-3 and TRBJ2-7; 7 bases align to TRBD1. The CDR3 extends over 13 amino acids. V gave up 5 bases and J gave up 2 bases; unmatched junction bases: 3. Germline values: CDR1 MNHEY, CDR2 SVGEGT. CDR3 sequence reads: CASSLQGTYEQYF. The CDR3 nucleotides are TGTGCCAGCAGTCTACAGGGGACCTACGAGCAGTACTTC.

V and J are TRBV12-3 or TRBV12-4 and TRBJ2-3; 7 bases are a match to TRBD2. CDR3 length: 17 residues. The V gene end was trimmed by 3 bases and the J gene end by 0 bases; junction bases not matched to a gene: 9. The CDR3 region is CASSFPASGASTDTQYF. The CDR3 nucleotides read TGTGCCAGCAGTTTCCCAGCTAGCGGAGCTAGCACAGATACGCAGTATTTT.